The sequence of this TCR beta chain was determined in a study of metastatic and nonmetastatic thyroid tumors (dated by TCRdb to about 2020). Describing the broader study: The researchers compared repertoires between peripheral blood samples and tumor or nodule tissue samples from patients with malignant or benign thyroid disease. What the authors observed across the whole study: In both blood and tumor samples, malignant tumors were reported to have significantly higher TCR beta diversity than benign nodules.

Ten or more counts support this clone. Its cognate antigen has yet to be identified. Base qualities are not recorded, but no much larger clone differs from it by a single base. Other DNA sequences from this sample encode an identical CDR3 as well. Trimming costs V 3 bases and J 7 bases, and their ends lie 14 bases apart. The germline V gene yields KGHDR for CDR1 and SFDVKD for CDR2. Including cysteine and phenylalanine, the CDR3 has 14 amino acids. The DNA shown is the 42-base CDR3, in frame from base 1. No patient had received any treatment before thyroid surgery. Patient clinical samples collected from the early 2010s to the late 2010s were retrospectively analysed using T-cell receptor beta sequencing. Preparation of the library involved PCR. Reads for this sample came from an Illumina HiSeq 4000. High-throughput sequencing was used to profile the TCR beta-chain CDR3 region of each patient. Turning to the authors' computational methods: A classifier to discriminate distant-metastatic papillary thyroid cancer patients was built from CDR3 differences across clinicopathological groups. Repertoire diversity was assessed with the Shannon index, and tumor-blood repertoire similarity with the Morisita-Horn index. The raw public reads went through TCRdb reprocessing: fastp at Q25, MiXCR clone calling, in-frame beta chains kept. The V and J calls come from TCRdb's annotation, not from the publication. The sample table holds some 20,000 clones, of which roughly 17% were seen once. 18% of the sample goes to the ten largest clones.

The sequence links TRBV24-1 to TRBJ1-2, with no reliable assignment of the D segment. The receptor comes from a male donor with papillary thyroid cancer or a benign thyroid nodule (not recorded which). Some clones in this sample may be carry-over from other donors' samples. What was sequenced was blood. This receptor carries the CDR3 CATSDRKKDRGYTF. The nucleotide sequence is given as TGTGCCACCAGTGATAGGAAGAAGGACCGTGGCTACACCTTC.